This T cell receptor (beta chain) was captured in a study of response to subunit inactivated influenza vaccine. Germline V CDR1 and CDR2: DFQATT, SNEGSKA (reference sequence). CDR3 length equals 14 residues. Between the trimmed V and J ends, which lost 5 bases and 1 base, there was a span of 15 bases. TCRdb re-called the RT-PCR reads through MiXCR, storing one row per CDR3 protein. Of more than 200,000 distinct CDR3 sequences detected, more than 9% appear once; the ten largest clones hold less than 8.5%. This rearrangement joins TRBV20-1 to TRBJ2-7; perhaps D is TRBD1 or TRBD2 (5 bases each). This TCR derives from a man aged 45-65 years who received an inactivated influenza vaccine. The sequenced sample was non-naive T cells sorted from PBMCs, obtained 14 days before vaccination. DNA of the CDR3: TGCAGTGCTCGACGGGACCCGGCATCCTACGAGCAGTACTTC. The encoded protein is CSARRDPASYEQYF.